A selection of T cell receptor beta chains follows, all from one sample in a study of shared clonotypes between healthy human individuals. Clones were sequenced by immunoSEQ multiplex PCR, and TCRdb holds only the in-frame ones, with some missing. Of about 1.1 million clones in the sample, 70% to 85% were seen once. Sequenced input: memory CD4+ T cells from PBMCs. These receptors were obtained from a man aged 18 to 30 in good health. Some clones in this sample may be carry-over from other donors' samples. Both conserved end residues are part of each CDR3. The D gene is left open where the match is weak. Not every row has a clone size; where given, it reads once, few, many or a size class.

once	TRBV5-5	TRBJ1-2	TRBD1	CASRRTGGGYGYTF	TGTGCCAGCAGGAGGACAGGGGGTGGCTATGGCTACACCTTC
-	TRBV5-1	TRBJ2-1	-	CASSLDGAGSRPYNEQFF	TGCGCCAGCAGCTTGGACGGGGCCGGAAGCAGACCCTACAATGAGCAGTTCTTC
once	TRBV29-1	TRBJ2-3	-	CSVDVETRSTDTQYF	TGCAGCGTTGACGTGGAGACCAGAAGCACAGATACGCAGTATTTT
-	TRBV29-1	TRBJ2-3	TRBD2	CSVTGGEGTDTQYF	TGCAGCGTGACCGGGGGGGAAGGCACAGATACGCAGTATTTT
-	TRBV6-6	TRBJ1-4	-	CASSLIQGNEKLFF	TGTGCCAGCAGTCTAATCCAGGGAAATGAAAAACTGTTTTTT
-	TRBV6-1	TRBJ1-2	TRBD1	CASRLGTGFGYGYTF	TGTGCCAGCAGACTCGGGACAGGGTTTGGGTATGGCTACACCTTC
-	TRBV28	TRBJ2-1	-	CASSLPTVPKNNEQFF	TGTGCCAGCAGCCTACCGACAGTCCCAAAGAACAATGAGCAGTTCTTC
few	TRBV19	TRBJ1-1	TRBD1	CASSLDRSTEAFF	TGTGCCAGTAGCTTGGACAGGTCGACTGAAGCTTTCTTT
once	TRBV5-1	TRBJ2-6	-	CASSLAVAGANVLTF	TGCGCCAGCAGCTTGGCGGTCGCTGGGGCCAACGTCCTGACTTTC
-	TRBV30	TRBJ2-6	-	CAWIDWSAGANVLTF	TGTGCCTGGATCGACTGGAGTGCTGGGGCCAACGTCCTGACTTTC
-	TRBV5-1	TRBJ2-5	-	CASSWTGVQETQYF	TGCGCCAGCAGCTGGACCGGGGTGCAAGAGACCCAGTACTTC
-	TRBV6-1	TRBJ1-2	TRBD1	CASTPGQGGYTF	TGTGCCAGCACCCCGGGACAGGGCGGCTACACCTTC
-	TRBV6-1	TRBJ1-2	TRBD1	CASSELWTGYGYTF	TGTGCCAGCAGTGAACTCTGGACAGGCTATGGCTACACCTTC
once	TRBV30	TRBJ1-6	-	CAWSVHGLENSPLHF	TGTGCCTGGAGTGTACACGGGCTCGAAAATTCACCCCTCCACTTT
many	TRBV28	TRBJ1-5	TRBD1	CASSSGQGVWQPQHF	TGTGCCAGCAGTTCGGGACAGGGAGTTTGGCAGCCCCAGCATTTT
-	TRBV5-1	TRBJ2-7	TRBD2	CASSVDASGSMYEQYF	TGCGCCAGCAGCGTGGATGCTAGCGGGAGCATGTACGAGCAGTACTTC
once	TRBV7-2	TRBJ1-3	-	CASSYGQGNTIYF	TGTGCCAGCAGCTACGGACAGGGAAACACCATATATTTT
-	TRBV2	TRBJ1-1	-	CASSEQGPNTEAFF	TGTGCCAGCAGTGAACAGGGTCCGAACACTGAAGCTTTCTTT
-	TRBV27	TRBJ2-1	-	CASSLGSGSYNEQFF	TGTGCCAGCAGTTTAGGTAGCGGCTCCTACAATGAGCAGTTCTTC
-	TRBV2	TRBJ1-1	TRBD1	CASTDRAGNTEAFF	TGTGCCAGCACCGACAGGGCAGGGAACACTGAAGCTTTCTTT
many	TRBV27	TRBJ1-1	TRBD1	CASSHLSGQGFMNTEAFF	TGTGCCAGCAGCCATCTCTCGGGACAGGGCTTCATGAACACTGAAGCTTTCTTT
-	TRBV28	TRBJ2-7	-	CASSLTWTYEQYF	TGTGCCAGCAGTCTTACCTGGACCTACGAGCAGTACTTC
-	TRBV7-8	TRBJ2-5	-	CASSLAGRGAQETQYF	TGTGCCAGCAGCTTAGCAGGCAGGGGGGCCCAAGAGACCCAGTACTTC
-	TRBV5-1	TRBJ1-2	-	CASSLAMTDDGYTF	TGCGCCAGCAGCTTGGCCATGACGGACGATGGCTACACCTTC
-	TRBV28	TRBJ1-5	-	CASKGDGDQPQHF	TGTGCCAGCAAGGGGGATGGGGACCAGCCCCAGCATTTT
once	TRBV6-6	TRBJ2-7	-	CASSYSDQQYF	TGTGCCAGCAGTTACTCGGACCAGCAGTACTTC
-	TRBV28	TRBJ1-1	TRBD1	CASSFWDRGRGTEAFF	TGTGCCAGCAGTTTCTGGGACAGGGGGCGGGGGACTGAAGCTTTCTTT
-	TRBV5-6	TRBJ2-7	-	CASSLPYEQYF	TGTGCCAGCAGCTTACCCTACGAGCAGTACTTC
once	TRBV6-5	TRBJ2-1	-	CASSPRGKNEQFF	TGTGCCAGCAGCCCACGGGGAAAGAATGAGCAGTTCTTC
-	TRBV10-2	TRBJ2-5	TRBD2	CASRTSGGETQYF	TGCGCCAGCAGGACTAGCGGGGGAGAGACCCAGTACTTC
-	TRBV5-1	TRBJ2-2	-	CASSSPSMGGELFF	TGCGCCAGCAGCTCCCCATCCATGGGAGGGGAGCTGTTTTTT
-	TRBV27	TRBJ2-7	-	CASSGVLSYEQYF	TGTGCCAGCAGTGGGGTGTTATCCTACGAGCAGTACTTC
-	TRBV6-5	TRBJ1-3	TRBD1	CASSRTGEGGNTIYF	TGTGCCAGCAGTCGAACAGGGGAAGGTGGAAACACCATATATTTT
-	TRBV2	TRBJ2-1	-	CASSSSSAKSYNEQFF	TGTGCCAGCAGTTCGTCTAGCGCTAAATCCTACAATGAGCAGTTCTTC
-	TRBV5-6	TRBJ1-2	-	CASSLALLDGYTF	TGTGCCAGCAGCTTGGCCTTATTAGATGGCTACACCTTC
-	TRBV6-5	TRBJ1-1	-	CASTLMYMNTEAFF	TGTGCCAGCACATTGATGTATATGAACACTGAAGCTTTCTTT
-	TRBV7-3	TRBJ1-5	-	CASRYQNQPQHF	TGTGCCAGCAGGTATCAAAATCAGCCCCAGCATTTT
-	TRBV6-1	TRBJ2-2	TRBD1	CASTDRDRGMNTGELFF	TGTGCCAGCACTGACCGGGACAGGGGGATGAACACCGGGGAGCTGTTTTTT
-	TRBV7-3	TRBJ1-2	TRBD1	CASSAGTGEYGYTF	TGTGCCAGCAGCGCCGGGACAGGGGAGTATGGCTACACCTTC
-	TRBV13	TRBJ2-6	-	CASSPNSSGANVLTF	TGTGCCAGCAGCCCAAACAGCTCTGGGGCCAACGTCCTGACTTTC
-	TRBV28	TRBJ1-2	-	CASSSTRVGYGYTF	TGTGCCAGCAGTTCAACCAGGGTGGGCTATGGCTACACCTTC
-	TRBV9	TRBJ2-1	TRBD1	CATSQDRDTEQFF	TGTGCCACTTCCCAAGACAGGGACACTGAGCAGTTCTTC
-	TRBV2	TRBJ2-5	-	CASSEGGTLETQYF	TGTGCCAGCAGTGAGGGTGGCACTCTGGAGACCCAGTACTTC
few	TRBV5-1	TRBJ1-2	-	CASSLQMRDGYTF	TGCGCCAGCAGCTTACAAATGCGAGACGGCTACACCTTC
-	TRBV2	TRBJ2-2	-	CASSEDSVTNTGELFF	TGTGCCAGCAGTGAAGACAGTGTCACTAACACCGGGGAGCTGTTTTTT
many	TRBV30	TRBJ2-3	TRBD2	CAWKTGLSGTDTQYF	TGTGCCTGGAAGACGGGACTATCAGGCACAGATACGCAGTATTTT